This T cell receptor (beta chain) was sequenced for a study of type 1 and type 2 diabetes patients. The V segment lost 5 bases and the J segment 4 bases; nucleotides outside the gene matches: 4. This CDR3 comprises 15 residues. The germline gives CDR1 KGHDR, CDR2 SFDVKD. PCR was run on genomic DNA. Amplification of the beta chain CDR3 used 30 forward and 13 reverse multiplex primers. TCRdb itself ran the multiplex PCR reads through MiXCR, one entry per CDR3 protein. Of 270,000 or so distinct CDR3 sequences in the sample, roughly 50% were seen once. The sequenced sample consisted of peripheral blood mononuclear cells (PBMCs). This chain connects TRBV24-1 to TRBJ2-1, with TRBD2 matching over 10 bases. The TCR was taken from a man aged 18 to 30 with type 2 diabetes. The CDR3 loop reads CATSGASGRYNEQFF. CDR3 nucleotides: TGTGCCACCAGTGGGGCTAGCGGGAGATACAATGAGCAGTTCTTC.